The entry below gives a single T cell receptor beta chain sequence along with its context. This clonotype has a single count. What antigen it recognizes has not been identified. It has no much larger one-base neighbor in the sample; base qualities were not kept. A read on its own is weak evidence. RNA was extracted using the RNeasy kit, and roughly 0.5 to 1 microgram was reverse transcribed with random hexamers. The immunoSEQ multiplex PCR assay, which covers 54 Vbeta and 13 Jbeta segments, was used to amplify TCR beta CDR3 regions. PCR amplification bias was corrected by using a synthetic template baseline for primer optimization and computational correction. Regarding the original processing steps: Reads were annotated to V, D and J genes according to IMGT and were analyzed with immunoSEQ Analyzer, with only productive sequences retained. Clonality was computed as one minus Shannon entropy normalized by log2 of the number of productive unique sequences. Public and private clones were assessed among the 100 most prevalent clones of each patient and control. Clones were defined as Susac-specific if absent from the healthy and MS cohorts, from 900 to 1,200 published viral clones and from other ImmuneACCESS disease sequences. TCRdb reran the public reads through fastp at Q25 and MiXCR, keeping productive beta chains. Rows with a matching CDR3 protein are joined into one entry that keeps the most common DNA and genes. The V and J calls come from TCRdb's annotation, not from the publication. The sample table lists roughly 300,000 distinct CDR3 sequences, 80% to 90% of them with a count of one. The ten largest clonotypes hold around 0.11% of the sample.

This record comes from a study of CD8 T cells in Susac syndrome (dated by TCRdb to between 2018 and 2021). For the study in its entirety: The study used repertoire sequencing to test whether antigen drove CD8+ T cell activation and differentiation in Susac syndrome. Clonality of the CD8+ T cell repertoire was compared between roughly twelve healthy donors, around 14 Susac syndrome patients and about 15 multiple sclerosis patients. Findings and caveats that apply to the study as a whole: The TCR sequencing and HLA analysis was acknowledged to have included a relatively small number of individuals.

Peripheral blood CD8+ and CD4+ T cells from healthy donors, Susac syndrome patients and multiple sclerosis patients were profiled by high-throughput TCR beta sequencing. The multiple sclerosis controls were treatment-naive patients who had stable or active relapsing-remitting disease and met the revised McDonald criteria. Bulk CD8+ and CD4+ T cells were purified by magnetic negative isolation, whereas CD8+ TEMRA cells were enriched by FACS. Blood was collected in EDTA tubes and processed within 24 hours, with PBMCs isolated through density gradient centrifugation. PBMCs intended for TCR sequencing were cryopreserved in liquid nitrogen and thawed later in a water bath at 37 degrees C. The sorted or isolated CD4+, CD8+ and CD8+ TEMRA cells reached a purity of at least 90%. The germline ends are 17 bases apart after V is trimmed by 6 bases and J by 5 bases. The CDR3 spans 14 residues, from the cysteine through the phenylalanine. Kept here is only the CDR3 DNA, which spans 42 bases and is read in frame from base 1. Via the germline V gene (reference sequence), CDR1 is DFQATT and CDR2 SNEGSKA.

This sequence originates from a human donor with multiple sclerosis. Sequenced material: CD8+ T cells from PBMCs. The chain links TRBV20-1 with TRBJ1-5; the D gene identity is not certain. The nucleotides read TGCAGTGCCCTCACCCGGGCCAGCTATCAGCCCCAGCATTTT. The encoded protein is CSALTRASYQPQHF.